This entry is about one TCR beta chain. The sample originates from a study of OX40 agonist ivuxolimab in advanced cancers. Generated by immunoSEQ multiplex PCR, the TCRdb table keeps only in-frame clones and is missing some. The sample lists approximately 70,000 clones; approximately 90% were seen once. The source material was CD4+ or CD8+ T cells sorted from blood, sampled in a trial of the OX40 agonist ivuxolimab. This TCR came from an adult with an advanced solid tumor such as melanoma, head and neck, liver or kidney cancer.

CDR3 nucleotide sequence: TGTGCCAGCAGCTTGAATGGACAGGGGAACACCGGGGAGCTGTTTTTT. This translates into CASSLNGQGNTGELFF. The gene calls are TRBV5-5 and TRBJ2-2, with 8 bases lining up with TRBD1. CDR1 is SGHKS and CDR2 is YYEKEE in the germline V gene (reference sequence). V shed 1 base and J 1 base; nucleotides not matched to a gene: 3. The length of the CDR3 is 16 residues.